The sequence of this T cell receptor beta chain was determined in a study of human T cells and chemical hapten exposure. About the research overall: Upper back patch tests used 0.01% DPC, scored after 6 days. Alopecia areata, totalis or universalis affected patients, mainly female. Small discrepancies in pooled library volume mainly accounted for the varying TCR yields per sample. Findings of the study overall: Against controls, expanded TCRs gave rise to significantly more large CDR3 similarity clusters.

TCRdb reprocessed the RACE reads via MiXCR and lists one record per CDR3 protein. The sample contains over 70,000 distinct CDR3 sequences, 11% of which appear only once. This clonotype has only a few counts. Its antigen is undetermined. Germline V gives CDR1 SNHLY, CDR2 FYNNEI. The ends were cut back, 5 bases at V and 14 bases at J, with 15 bases in the middle. The CDR3 is 11 amino acids. Time point meaning: patch test 2, 6 weeks after DPC sensitization. As for treatment: therapeutic diphenylcyclopropenone sensitization with weekly scalp DPC. The chain recombines TRBV2 with TRBJ1-1; no definite D call. Sequencing used whole blood, obtained in connection with sensitization to the hapten diphenylcyclopropenone (DPC). The clonotype comes from a man aged 18-30 years with alopecia areata. Some clones in this sample may be carry-over from other donors' samples. The CDR3 DNA is TGTGCCAGCAGTCCGAATACTCGGAACTTCTTT. As protein: CASSPNTRNFF.